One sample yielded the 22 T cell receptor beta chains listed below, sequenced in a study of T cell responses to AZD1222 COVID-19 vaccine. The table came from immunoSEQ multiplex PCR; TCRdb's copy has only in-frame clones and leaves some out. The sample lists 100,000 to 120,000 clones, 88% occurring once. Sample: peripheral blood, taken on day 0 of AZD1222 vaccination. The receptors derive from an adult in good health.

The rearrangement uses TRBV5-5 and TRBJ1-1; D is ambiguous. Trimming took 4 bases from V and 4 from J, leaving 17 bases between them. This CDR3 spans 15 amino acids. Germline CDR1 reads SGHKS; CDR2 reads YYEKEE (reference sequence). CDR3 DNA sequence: TGTGCCAGCAGCGAAGATAACCGGAGGGCCACTGAAGCTTTCTTT. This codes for CASSEDNRRATEAFF.

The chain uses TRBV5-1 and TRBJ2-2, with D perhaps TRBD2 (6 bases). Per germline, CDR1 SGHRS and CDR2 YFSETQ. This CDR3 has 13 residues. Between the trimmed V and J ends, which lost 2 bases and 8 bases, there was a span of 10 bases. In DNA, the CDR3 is TGCGCCAGCAGCTTCGGGGGAGGTGGGGAGCTGTTTTTT. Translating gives CASSFGGGGELFF.

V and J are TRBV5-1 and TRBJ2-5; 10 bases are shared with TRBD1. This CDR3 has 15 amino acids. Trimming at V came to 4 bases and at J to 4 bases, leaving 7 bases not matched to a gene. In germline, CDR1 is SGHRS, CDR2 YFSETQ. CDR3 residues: CASSPGTGVGETQYF. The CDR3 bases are TGCGCCAGCAGCCCCGGGACAGGGGTTGGAGAGACCCAGTACTTC.

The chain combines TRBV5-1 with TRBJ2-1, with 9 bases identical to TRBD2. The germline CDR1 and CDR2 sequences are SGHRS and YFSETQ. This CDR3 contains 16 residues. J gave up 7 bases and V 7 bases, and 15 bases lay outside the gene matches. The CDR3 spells CASQPLAGGSGNEQFF. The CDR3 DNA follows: TGCGCCAGCCAACCCCTGGCGGGAGGGTCGGGGAATGAGCAGTTCTTC.

This CDR3 is CASSLVRAGELFF. Here the CDR3 DNA reads TGTGCCAGCAGCTTGGTTCGTGCCGGGGAGCTGTTTTTT. This chain links TRBV11-2 with TRBJ2-2; D call uncertain. Trimming removed 3 bases from V and 6 bases from J, with 8 bases in between. This CDR3 comprises 13 residues. Per germline, CDR1 SGHAT and CDR2 FQNNGV.

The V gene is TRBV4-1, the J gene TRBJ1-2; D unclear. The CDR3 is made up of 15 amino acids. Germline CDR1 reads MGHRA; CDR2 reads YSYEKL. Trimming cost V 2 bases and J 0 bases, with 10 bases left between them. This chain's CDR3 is CASSQTHLTNYGYTF. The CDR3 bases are TGCGCCAGCAGCCAAACCCACCTCACTAACTATGGCTACACCTTC.

CDR3: CASSPGGYGYTF. The CDR3 DNA follows: TGTGCCAGCAGTCCAGGTGGCTATGGCTACACCTTC. This chain links TRBV12-3 or TRBV12-4 with TRBJ1-2; D is unresolved. The V end lost 5 bases, the J end lost 4 bases, and 8 bases lay between the germline ends. The CDR3 is 12 residues long.

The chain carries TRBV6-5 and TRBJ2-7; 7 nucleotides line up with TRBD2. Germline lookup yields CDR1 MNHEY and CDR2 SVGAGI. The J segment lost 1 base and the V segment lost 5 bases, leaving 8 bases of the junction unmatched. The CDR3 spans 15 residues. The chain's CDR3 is CASSKQREGSYEQYF. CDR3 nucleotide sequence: TGTGCCAGCAGTAAACAGCGGGAAGGTTCCTACGAGCAGTACTTC.

The CDR3 DNA sequence: TGCGCCAGCAGCTTCCGACAGGGGGCGGGGGAGCAGTACTTC. Its translation is CASSFRQGAGEQYF. This chain links TRBV5-1 with TRBJ2-7; 10 nucleotides align to TRBD1. With 2 bases clipped from V and 7 bases from J, the junction kept 6 bases outside the gene matches. Germline loops: CDR1 SGHRS, CDR2 YFSETQ. This CDR3 has 14 residues.

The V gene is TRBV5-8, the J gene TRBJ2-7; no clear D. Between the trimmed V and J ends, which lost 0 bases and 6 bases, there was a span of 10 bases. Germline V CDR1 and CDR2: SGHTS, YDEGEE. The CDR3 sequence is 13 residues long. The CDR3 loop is CASSLAEGFEQYF. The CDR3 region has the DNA TGTGCCAGCAGCTTGGCCGAAGGGTTCGAGCAGTACTTC. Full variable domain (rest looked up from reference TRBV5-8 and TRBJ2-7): EAGVTQSPTHLIKTRGQQATLRCSPISGHTSVYWYQQALGLGLQFLLWYDEGEERNRGNFPPRFSGRQFPNYSSELNVNALELEDSALYLCASSLAEGFEQYFGPGTRLTVT.

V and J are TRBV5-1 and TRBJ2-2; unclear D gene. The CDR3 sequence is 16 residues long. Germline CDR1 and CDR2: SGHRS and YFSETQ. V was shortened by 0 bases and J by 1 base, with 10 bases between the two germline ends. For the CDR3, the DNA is TGCGCCAGCAGCTTGGTAGTAGGGATGAACACCGGGGAGCTGTTTTTT. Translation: CASSLVVGMNTGELFF.

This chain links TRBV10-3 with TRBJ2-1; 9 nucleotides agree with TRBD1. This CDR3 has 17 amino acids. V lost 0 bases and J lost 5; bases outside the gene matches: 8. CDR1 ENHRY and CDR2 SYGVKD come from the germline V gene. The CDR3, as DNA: TGTGCCATCAGTGAGTCGGTCGGGACAGGGAGACACAATGAGCAGTTCTTC. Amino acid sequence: CAISESVGTGRHNEQFF.

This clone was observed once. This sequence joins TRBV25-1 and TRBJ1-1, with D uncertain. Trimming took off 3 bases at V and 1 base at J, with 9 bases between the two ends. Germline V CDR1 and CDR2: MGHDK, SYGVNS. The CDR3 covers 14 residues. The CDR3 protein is CASSDGGSNTEAFF. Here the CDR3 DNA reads TGTGCCAGCAGTGATGGTGGTTCGAACACTGAAGCTTTCTTT.

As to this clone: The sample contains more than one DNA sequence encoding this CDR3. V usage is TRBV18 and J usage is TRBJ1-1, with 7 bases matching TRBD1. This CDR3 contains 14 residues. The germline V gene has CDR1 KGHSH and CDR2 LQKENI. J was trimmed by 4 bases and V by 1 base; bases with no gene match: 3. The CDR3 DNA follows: TGTGCCAGCTCACCACAGGGGGCAGGCACTGAAGCTTTCTTT. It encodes CASSPQGAGTEAFF.

CDR3 sequence: CASRDWDTRGDTIYF. Written as DNA, the CDR3 is TGTGCCAGCAGAGACTGGGACACCCGAGGGGACACCATATATTTT. The V and J genes are TRBV6-5 and TRBJ1-3; D perhaps matches TRBD1 (6 bases). The CDR3 runs 15 residues. Germline assignment: CDR1 MNHEY and CDR2 SVGAGI. V lost 6 bases, J lost 8 bases, and 20 bases lay in between.

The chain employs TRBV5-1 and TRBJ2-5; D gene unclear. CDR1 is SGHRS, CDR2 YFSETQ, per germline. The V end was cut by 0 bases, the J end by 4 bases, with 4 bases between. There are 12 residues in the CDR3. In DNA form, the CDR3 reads TGCGCCAGCAGCTTGGTAGGAGAGACCCAGTACTTC. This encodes CASSLVGETQYF. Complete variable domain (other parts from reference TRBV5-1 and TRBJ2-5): KAGVTQTPRYLIKTRGQQVTLSCSPISGHRSVSWYQQTPGQGLQFLFEYFSETQRNKGNFPGRFSGRQFSNSRSEMNVSTLELGDSALYLCASSLVGETQYFGPGTRLLVL.

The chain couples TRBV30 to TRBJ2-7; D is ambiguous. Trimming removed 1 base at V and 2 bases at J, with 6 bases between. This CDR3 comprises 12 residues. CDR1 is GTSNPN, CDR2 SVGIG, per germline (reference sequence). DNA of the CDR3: TGTGCCTGGAGTGAGGCCACCTACGAGCAGTACTTC. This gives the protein CAWSEATYEQYF.

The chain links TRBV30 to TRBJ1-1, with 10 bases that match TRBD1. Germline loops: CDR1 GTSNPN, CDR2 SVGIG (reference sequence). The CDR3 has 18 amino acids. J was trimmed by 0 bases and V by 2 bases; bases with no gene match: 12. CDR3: CAWSKRGQGLSLNTEAFF. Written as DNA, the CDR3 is TGTGCCTGGAGTAAAAGGGGACAGGGGCTCTCCCTGAACACTGAAGCTTTCTTT.

The CDR3 coding sequence is TGTGCCACTTCACCCTCGGGCAATCAGCCCCAGCATTTT. This encodes CATSPSGNQPQHF. The chain links TRBV19 to TRBJ1-5, with D hard to call. Trimming removed 10 bases from V and 2 bases from J, with 12 bases in between. Germline assignment: CDR1 LNHDA and CDR2 SQIVND (reference sequence). The CDR3 spans 13 residues.

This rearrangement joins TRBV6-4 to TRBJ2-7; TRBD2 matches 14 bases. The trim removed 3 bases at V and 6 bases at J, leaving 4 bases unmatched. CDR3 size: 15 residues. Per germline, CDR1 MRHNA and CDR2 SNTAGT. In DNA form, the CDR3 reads TGTGCCAGCAGTGAAGGGACTAGCGGGAGTAGCGAGCAGTACTTC. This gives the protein CASSEGTSGSSEQYF.

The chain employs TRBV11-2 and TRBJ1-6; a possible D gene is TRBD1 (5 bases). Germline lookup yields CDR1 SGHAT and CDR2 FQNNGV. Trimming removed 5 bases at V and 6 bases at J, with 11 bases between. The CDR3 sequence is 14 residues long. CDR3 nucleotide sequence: TGTGCCAGCAGCGCCAGGGCACTTAATTCACCCCTCCACTTT. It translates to CASSARALNSPLHF.

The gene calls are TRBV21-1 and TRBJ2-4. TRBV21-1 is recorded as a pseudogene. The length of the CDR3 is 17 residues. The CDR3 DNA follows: TGTGCCAGCAGCAAAAAAGGTGGCTGGACCGCCAAAAACATTCAGTACTTC. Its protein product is CASSKKGGWTAKNIQYF.